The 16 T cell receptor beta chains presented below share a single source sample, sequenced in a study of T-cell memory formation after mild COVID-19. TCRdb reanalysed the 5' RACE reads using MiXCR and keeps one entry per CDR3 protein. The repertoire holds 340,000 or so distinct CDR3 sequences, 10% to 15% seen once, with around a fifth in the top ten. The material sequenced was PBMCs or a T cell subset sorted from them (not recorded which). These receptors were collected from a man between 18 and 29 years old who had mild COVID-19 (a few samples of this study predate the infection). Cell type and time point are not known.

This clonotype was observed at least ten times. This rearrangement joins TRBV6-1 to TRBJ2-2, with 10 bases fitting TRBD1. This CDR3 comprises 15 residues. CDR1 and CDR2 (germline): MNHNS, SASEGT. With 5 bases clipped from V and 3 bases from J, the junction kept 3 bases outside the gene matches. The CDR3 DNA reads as TGTGCCAGCAGTCGGACAGGGGGGGACACCGGGGAGCTGTTTTTT. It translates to CASSRTGGDTGELFF.

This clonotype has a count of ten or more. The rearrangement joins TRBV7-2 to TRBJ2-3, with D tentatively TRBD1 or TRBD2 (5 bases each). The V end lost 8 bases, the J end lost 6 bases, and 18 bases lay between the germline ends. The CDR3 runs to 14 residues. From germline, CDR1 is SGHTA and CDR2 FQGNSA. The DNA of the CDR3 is TGTGCCAGCGTCTCCCGGCTAGAGGGGGATACGCAGTATTTT. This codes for CASVSRLEGDTQYF.

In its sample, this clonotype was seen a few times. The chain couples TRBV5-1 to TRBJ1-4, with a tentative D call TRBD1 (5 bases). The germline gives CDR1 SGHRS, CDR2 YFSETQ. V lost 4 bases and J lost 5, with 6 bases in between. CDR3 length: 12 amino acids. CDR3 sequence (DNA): TGCGCCAGCAGCGGGGGAAATGAAAAACTGTTTTTT. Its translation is CASSGGNEKLFF.

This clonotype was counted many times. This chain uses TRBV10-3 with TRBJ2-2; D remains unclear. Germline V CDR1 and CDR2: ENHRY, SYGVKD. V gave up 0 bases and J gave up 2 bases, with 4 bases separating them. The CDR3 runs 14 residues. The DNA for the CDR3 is TGTGCCATCAGTGAGTCGAGCAACACCGGGGAGCTGTTTTTT. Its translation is CAISESSNTGELFF.

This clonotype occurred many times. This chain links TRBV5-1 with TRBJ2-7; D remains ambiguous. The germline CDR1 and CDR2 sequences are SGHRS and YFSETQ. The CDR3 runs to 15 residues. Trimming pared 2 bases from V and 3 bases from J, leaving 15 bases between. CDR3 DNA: TGCGCCAGCAGCTTACGACCCCCTATAAACTACGAGCAGTACTTC. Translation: CASSLRPPINYEQYF.

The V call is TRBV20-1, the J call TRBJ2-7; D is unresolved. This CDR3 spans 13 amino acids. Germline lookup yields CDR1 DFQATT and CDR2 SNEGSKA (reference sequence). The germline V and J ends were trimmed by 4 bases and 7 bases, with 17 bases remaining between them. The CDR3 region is CSATSGMQKEQYF. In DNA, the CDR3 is TGCAGTGCTACTTCTGGGATGCAGAAAGAGCAGTACTTC.

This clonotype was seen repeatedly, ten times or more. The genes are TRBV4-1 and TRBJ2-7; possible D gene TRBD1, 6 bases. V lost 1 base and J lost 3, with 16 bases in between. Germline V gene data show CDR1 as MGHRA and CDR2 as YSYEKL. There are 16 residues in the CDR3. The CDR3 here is CASSQVYETGGYEQYF. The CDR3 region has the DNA TGCGCCAGCAGCCAAGTGTACGAGACAGGAGGCTACGAGCAGTACTTC.

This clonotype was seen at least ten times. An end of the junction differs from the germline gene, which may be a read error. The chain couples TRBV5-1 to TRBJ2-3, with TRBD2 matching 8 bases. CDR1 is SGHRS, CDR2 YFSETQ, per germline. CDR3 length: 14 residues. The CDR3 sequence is CASSLGLGTDTQYF. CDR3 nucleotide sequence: TGTGCCAGCAGCTTGGGACTAGGTACAGATACGCAGTATTTT.

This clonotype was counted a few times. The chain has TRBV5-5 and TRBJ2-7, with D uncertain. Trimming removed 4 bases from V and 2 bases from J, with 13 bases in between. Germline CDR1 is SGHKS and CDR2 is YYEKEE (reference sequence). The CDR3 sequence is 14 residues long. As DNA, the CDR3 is TGTGCCAGCAGCCAAGACCCACTAACCTACGAGCAGTACTTC. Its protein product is CASSQDPLTYEQYF.

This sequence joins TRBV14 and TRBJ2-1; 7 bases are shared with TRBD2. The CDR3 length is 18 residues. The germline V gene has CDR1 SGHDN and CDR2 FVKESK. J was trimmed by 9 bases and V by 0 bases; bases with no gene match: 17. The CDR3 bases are TGTGCCAGCAGCCAAGAGGGGTGGTTAGCGGGCCGGAGGAGTGAGCAGTTCTTC. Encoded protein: CASSQEGWLAGRRSEQFF.

Here the CDR3 DNA reads TGTGCCAGCAGCCACTCCGGGACTAGCGGCACCGGGGAGCTGTTTTTT. Protein product: CASSHSGTSGTGELFF. V gene TRBV3-1 combines with J gene TRBJ2-2; 11 positions match TRBD2. Germline values: CDR1 LGHDT, CDR2 YNNKEL (reference sequence). After removal of 3 bases from V and 4 bases from J, the junction contained 4 bases not matched to a gene. The CDR3 has 16 amino acids.

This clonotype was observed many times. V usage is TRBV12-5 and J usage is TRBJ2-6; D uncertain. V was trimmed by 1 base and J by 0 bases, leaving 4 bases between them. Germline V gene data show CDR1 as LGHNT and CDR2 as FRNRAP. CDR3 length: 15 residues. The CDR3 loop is CASGLGHSGANVLTF. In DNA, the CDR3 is TGTGCTAGTGGTTTGGGACACTCTGGGGCCAACGTCCTGACTTTC.

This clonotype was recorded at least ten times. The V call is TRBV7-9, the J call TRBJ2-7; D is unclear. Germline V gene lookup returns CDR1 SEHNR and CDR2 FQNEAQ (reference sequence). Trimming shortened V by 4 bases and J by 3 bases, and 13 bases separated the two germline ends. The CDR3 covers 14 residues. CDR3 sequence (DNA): TGTGCCAGCAGCTATCAGCTGGGGTACTACGAGCAGTACTTC. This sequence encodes CASSYQLGYYEQYF.

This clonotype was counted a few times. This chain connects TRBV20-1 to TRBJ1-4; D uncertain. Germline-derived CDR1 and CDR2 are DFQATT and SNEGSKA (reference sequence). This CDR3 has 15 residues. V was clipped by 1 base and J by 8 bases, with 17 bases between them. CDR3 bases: TGCAGTGCTAGAGGGAGCTGGAGGACGAGGGAAAAACTGTTTTTT. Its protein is CSARGSWRTREKLFF.

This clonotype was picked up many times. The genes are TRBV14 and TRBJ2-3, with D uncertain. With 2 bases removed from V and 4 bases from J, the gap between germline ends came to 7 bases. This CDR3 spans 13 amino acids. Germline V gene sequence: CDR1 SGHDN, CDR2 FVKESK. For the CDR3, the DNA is TGTGCCAGCAGCCAAAATGGGGCAGATACGCAGTATTTT. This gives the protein CASSQNGADTQYF.

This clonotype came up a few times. The CDR3 region has the DNA TGTGCCAGCAGCCCCGGGGGTGAGGGACACACCGGGGAGCTGTTTTTT. This gives the protein CASSPGGEGHTGELFF. This chain connects TRBV5-4 to TRBJ2-2; possible D gene TRBD2, 6 bases. Trimming removed 4 bases at V and 3 bases at J, with 16 bases between. The CDR3 is 16 amino acids. Germline V gene data show CDR1 as SGHNT and CDR2 as YYREEE (reference sequence).